This is a list of T cell receptor beta chains from one sample in a study of cytomegalovirus exposure and HLA in healthy donors. Libraries were prepared by immunoSEQ multiplex PCR; TCRdb keeps only in-frame clonotypes and omits some of them. The sample consists of 40,000 to 60,000 clones, 94% of them appearing once. Source material: PBMCs. The receptors derive from a young woman in good health and CMV-seropositive. Both conserved end residues are trimmed from each CDR3. The order of the fields is J gene, V gene, CDR3 protein.

j_gene: TRBJ1-1
v_gene: TRBV10-2
CDR3aa: ASSERGGTGRYEAF

j_gene: TRBJ2-1
v_gene: TRBV28
CDR3aa: ASSFTGTPNEQF

j_gene: TRBJ2-1
v_gene: TRBV19
CDR3aa: ASMRLSSGRNEQF

j_gene: TRBJ2-3
v_gene: TRBV2
CDR3aa: ASRQTRDTDTQY

j_gene: TRBJ1-1
v_gene: TRBV27
CDR3aa: ASSLQQGVSSTEAF

j_gene: TRBJ2-3
v_gene: TRBV6-1
CDR3aa: ASSEVRDTQY

j_gene: TRBJ2-1
v_gene: TRBV7-8
CDR3aa: ASSLGLLAGANEQF

j_gene: TRBJ2-1
v_gene: TRBV27
CDR3aa: ASSLGLYNEQF

j_gene: TRBJ1-6
v_gene: TRBV7-9
CDR3aa: ASSLGGHYYNSPLH

j_gene: TRBJ1-1
v_gene: TRBV30
CDR3aa: AWSVVGARTEAF

j_gene: TRBJ2-2
v_gene: TRBV6-5
CDR3aa: ASSYRVAGELF

j_gene: TRBJ1-2
v_gene: TRBV28
CDR3aa: ASSLGVNYGYT

j_gene: TRBJ1-5
v_gene: TRBV6-1
CDR3aa: ASSSFGNSNQPQH

j_gene: TRBJ1-3
v_gene: TRBV5-1
CDR3aa: ASSAGTGTGNTIY

j_gene: TRBJ2-3
v_gene: TRBV5-1
CDR3aa: ASSLPSGGGDTQY